This TCR beta chain derives from a study of PD-1 blockade in classical Hodgkin lymphoma. The protocol was immunoSEQ multiplex PCR, while the TCRdb copy is restricted to in-frame clones and leaves out a portion. The sample has some 21,000 clones, around 80% seen once. All trial patients relapsed after autologous stem cell transplantation. The CDR3 covers 18 residues. V was cut by 0 bases and J by 2 bases, with 19 bases left in between. CDR1 is SGHRS, CDR2 YFSETQ, per germline. Points from the study as a whole: Newly diagnosed patients had diversity similar to the baseline diversity of complete responders. Possible causes of repertoire differences, disease activity or prior therapy, remain undefined.

The table lists this clone with a few counts. Its target is not known. The TCR comes from a human donor with classical Hodgkin lymphoma. J is TRBJ2-3 and V is TRBV5-1; possibly TRBD1 for D (5 bases). The sequenced sample was peripheral blood mononuclear cells (PBMCs), obtained before the second cycle of nivolumab. For the CDR3, the DNA is TGCGCCAGCAGCTTGGTCCCACTGGGGCAGGCTATCACAGATACGCAGTATTTT. Protein sequence: CASSLVPLGQAITDTQYF.